The 22 T cell receptor beta chains in this list originate from one sample, sequenced in a study of blood T cell repertoires in COVID-19. The repertoire was sequenced with immunoSEQ multiplex PCR; TCRdb's copy has only in-frame clones and lacks some. The sample has some 180,000 clones; approximately 80% are singletons. The sequenced material came from PBMCs or T cells enriched from blood (not recorded which). These receptors were obtained from a man in his sixties who had been exposed to COVID-19.

The chain recombines TRBV27 with TRBJ2-2, with D tentatively TRBD2 (6 bases). Germline V CDR1 and CDR2: MNHEY, SMNVEV (reference sequence). The CDR3 runs to 16 residues. The V end lost 4 bases, the J end lost 0 bases, and 12 bases lay between the germline ends. This CDR3 is CASSSRRGTNTGELFF. CDR3 DNA sequence: TGTGCCAGCAGTTCCAGGAGGGGCACGAACACCGGGGAGCTGTTTTTT.

This clone was found a few times. CDR3 nucleotide sequence: TGTGCCAGCAGCTTAGGGGGGAACCCGAATCAGCCCCAGCATTTT. Amino acids: CASSLGGNPNQPQHF. The chain combines TRBV7-3 with TRBJ1-5; possibly TRBD1 for D (5 bases). V gave up 2 bases and J gave up 4 bases, with 12 bases separating them. The CDR3 extends over 15 amino acids. Germline CDR1 and CDR2: SGHTA and FQGTGA.

The chain joins TRBV6-1 to TRBJ1-3, with 7 bases that match TRBD1. Unmatched junction bases numbered 6, after V lost 3 bases and J lost 1 base. This CDR3 spans 16 amino acids. Germline lookup yields CDR1 MNHNS and CDR2 SASEGT. Here the CDR3 DNA reads TGTGCCAGCAGTGAGACAGGGATAACGTCTGGAAACACCATATATTTT. This encodes CASSETGITSGNTIYF.

V and J are TRBV20-1 and TRBJ1-2; D is undetermined. The germline V gene encodes CDR1 DFQATT and CDR2 SNEGSKA (reference sequence). The CDR3 has 10 residues. Trimming removed 1 base from V and 8 bases from J, with 5 bases in between. CDR3 DNA: TGCAGTGCTAGAGGGGCGGGCTACACCTTC. It encodes CSARGAGYTF.

There are a few counts of this clone. The chain carries TRBV28 and TRBJ1-2; D is unresolved. This CDR3 is 21 amino acids long. Trimming pared 1 base from V and 7 bases from J, leaving 34 bases between. Germline V gives CDR1 MDHEN, CDR2 SYDVKM. The CDR3 nucleotides are TGTGCCAGCAGTTTATCTCGGTTAGGAGGTGCCGGCCTCGGAAGGTTTTTTGGCTACACCTTC. Its translation: CASSLSRLGGAGLGRFFGYTF.

The chain carries TRBV5-4 and TRBJ1-4, with 8 bases fitting TRBD1. Trimming cost V 3 bases and J 13 bases; bases outside gene matches: 5. The germline V gene has CDR1 SGHNT and CDR2 YYREEE (reference sequence). The CDR3 contains 12 residues. CDR3 sequence: CASSSDRALLFF. The CDR3 coding sequence is TGTGCCAGCAGCTCGGACAGGGCTCTACTGTTTTTT.

V and J are TRBV29-1 and TRBJ1-4; D ambiguous. This CDR3 has 11 residues. Germline V CDR1 and CDR2: SQVTM, ANQGSEA. V was shortened by 1 base and J by 8 bases, with 5 bases between the two germline ends. The CDR3 reads CSVEAGEKLFF. As DNA, the CDR3 is TGCAGCGTTGAAGCAGGAGAAAAACTGTTTTTT.

The chain has TRBV30 and TRBJ1-5; D possibly corresponds to TRBD1 (5 bases). CDR1 and CDR2 from the germline V gene are GTSNPN and SVGIG (reference sequence). CDR3 size: 12 residues. With 3 bases removed from V and 7 bases from J, the gap between germline ends came to 10 bases. CDR3 bases: TGTGCCTGGAGCGCTCACAGGCAGCCCCAGCATTTT. This gives the protein CAWSAHRQPQHF.

This clone was picked up one time. The V call is TRBV7-2, the J call TRBJ1-1; D perhaps matches TRBD1 (5 bases). The ends were cut back, 10 bases at V and 10 bases at J, with 19 bases in the middle. This CDR3 is 12 amino acids long. Germline V lookup: CDR1 SGHTA, CDR2 FQGNSA. CDR3 nucleotide sequence: TGTGCCACCCACAGGCCCTTCCAGCCAGCTTTCTTT. Its translation: CATHRPFQPAFF.

Here the CDR3 reads CASSPGGSGQSSYEQYF. DNA of the CDR3: TGTGCCAGCAGCCCAGGGGGAAGCGGGCAGAGCTCCTACGAGCAGTACTTC. J is TRBJ2-7 and V is TRBV9; D might be TRBD1 (7 bases). CDR3 length: 17 residues. Germline lookup yields CDR1 SGDLS and CDR2 YYNGEE. Trimming pared 4 bases from V and 0 bases from J, leaving 20 bases between. Supplemented by reference TRBV9 and TRBJ2-7, the full variable domain reads DSGVTQTPKHLITATGQRVTLRCSPRSGDLSVYWYQQSLDQGLQFLIQYYNGEERAKGNILERFSAQQFPDLHSELNLSSLELGDSALYFCASSPGGSGQSSYEQYFGPGTRLTVT.

The chain is built from TRBV27 and TRBJ1-5; D not resolved. CDR1 MNHEY and CDR2 SMNVEV come from the germline V gene (reference sequence). The length of the CDR3 is 13 residues. Trimming took off 5 bases at V and 5 bases at J, with 10 bases between the two ends. The CDR3 region is CASSRSDYQPQHF. In DNA, the CDR3 is TGTGCCAGCAGTCGATCCGACTATCAGCCCCAGCATTTT.

The chain couples TRBV11-2 to TRBJ1-5; 10 positions match TRBD1. The CDR3 extends over 15 amino acids. Germline CDR1 reads SGHAT; CDR2 reads FQNNGV. The junction had 5 bases not matched to a gene; V was cut back by 2 bases and J by 7 bases. Here the CDR3 reads CASSLLGDRGQPQHF. The CDR3 nucleotides are TGTGCCAGCAGCTTATTAGGGGACAGGGGCCAGCCCCAGCATTTT.

V is TRBV27 and J is TRBJ2-3; 14 bases match TRBD2. The CDR3 sequence is 20 residues long. The junction had 16 bases not matched to a gene; V was cut back by 4 bases and J by 4 bases. CDR1 is MNHEY, CDR2 SMNVEV, per germline (reference sequence). Written as DNA, the CDR3 is TGTGCCAGCAGTTCAGGACGGAAGACGGGACTAGCGGGAGCCGCAGATACGCAGTATTTT. Amino acid sequence: CASSSGRKTGLAGAADTQYF.

V usage is TRBV6-5 and J usage is TRBJ2-7, with a weak D call TRBD1 (5 bases). Trimming took off 6 bases at V and 2 bases at J, with 17 bases between the two ends. Germline CDR1 and CDR2: MNHEY and SVGAGI. The CDR3 loop spans 15 amino acids. CDR3 sequence: CASSRQQGGAYEQYF. In DNA form, the CDR3 reads TGTGCCAGCAGCCGCCAGCAGGGTGGCGCCTACGAGCAGTACTTC.

This clone was recorded a few times. The chain recombines TRBV28 with TRBJ1-2; D is unclear. CDR3 length: 14 residues. CDR1 and CDR2 (germline): MDHEN, SYDVKM. Trimming stripped 5 bases from V and 5 bases from J, with 15 bases between. The CDR3 nucleotides are TGTGCCAGCAGTCCCGACTCGTTCTCTTATGGCTACACCTTC. As protein: CASSPDSFSYGYTF.

The chain joins TRBV7-3 to TRBJ2-3; 12 bases match TRBD2. V was pared by 5 bases and J by 4 bases, with 7 bases of the junction left unmatched. The CDR3 has 16 amino acids. From germline, CDR1 is SGHTA and CDR2 FQGTGA. The CDR3: CASSPSGRAGADTQYF. CDR3 DNA: TGTGCCAGCAGCCCTAGCGGGAGGGCCGGCGCAGATACGCAGTATTTT.

The chain joins TRBV5-4 to TRBJ2-2, with TRBD1 matching 8 bases. The CDR3 runs 15 residues. The ends lost 5 bases at V and 2 bases at J; junction bases unmatched: 5. Germline CDR1 is SGHNT and CDR2 is YYREEE (reference sequence). The CDR3 DNA follows: TGTGCCAGCAGTAGGGACAGGCTAAACACCGGGGAGCTGTTTTTT. Encoded protein: CASSRDRLNTGELFF.

The chain combines TRBV10-3 with TRBJ1-2; 9 positions match TRBD1. The length of the CDR3 is 13 residues. From germline, CDR1 is ENHRY and CDR2 SYGVKD. J lost 3 bases, V lost 8 bases, and 4 bases had no gene match. The CDR3: CAISWDRDYGYTF. CDR3 in DNA: TGTGCCATCTCCTGGGACAGGGACTATGGCTACACCTTC.

The chain uses TRBV7-3 and TRBJ2-2; TRBD2 aligns across 9 bases. The CDR3 has 15 amino acids. Germline CDR1 SGHTA, CDR2 FQGTGA. The V gene end was trimmed by 5 bases and the J gene end by 7 bases; junction bases not matched to a gene: 8. The CDR3 DNA reads TGTGCCAGCAGCCCGCCTAGCGGGACTGGCGGGGAGCTGTTTTTT. This encodes CASSPPSGTGGELFF.

DNA for the CDR3: TGCGCCAGCAGCCGAGGATACAACTCCTACAATGAGCAGTTCTTC. Translation: CASSRGYNSYNEQFF. The chain joins TRBV5-1 to TRBJ2-1; D not resolved. Germline V gene lookup returns CDR1 SGHRS and CDR2 YFSETQ. This CDR3 contains 15 residues. Trimming took off 4 bases at V and 0 bases at J, with 11 bases between the two ends.

The chain recombines TRBV19 with TRBJ1-2; 10 nucleotides align to TRBD1. Per the germline V gene, CDR1 is LNHDA and CDR2 is SQIVND (reference sequence). Losses at the gene ends were 6 bases for V and 4 bases for J; bases not matched to a gene: 5. The CDR3 consists of 14 residues. In nucleotides, the CDR3 is TGTGCCAGTAGAACCGGGACAGGGGTCTATGGCTACACCTTC. This codes for CASRTGTGVYGYTF.

This sequence joins TRBV5-6 and TRBJ2-7; 7 nucleotides agree with TRBD1. V shed 0 bases, J shed 3 bases, and the junction held 9 bases outside the gene matches. This CDR3 spans 16 amino acids. CDR1 is SGHDT, CDR2 YYEEEE, per germline. CDR3 sequence reads: CASSLGLRDRGYEQYF. As DNA, the CDR3 is TGTGCCAGCAGCTTGGGCCTCCGGGACAGAGGCTACGAGCAGTACTTC.